This T cell receptor (beta chain) was captured by sequencing in a study of T cell repertoires in cytomegalovirus infection (dated by TCRdb to about 2019). Background for the entire study: Recently identified HLA-C-restricted CMV epitopes, whose presentation resists viral immunomodulation, were targeted by peptide stimulations together with well-studied HLA-B-restricted epitopes. Donor HLA type was relevant to the analysis, because carriage of CMV infection together with the matching HLA type was indicated by public TCR beta signatures. What the study reported, not specific to this receptor: Carriers of CMV infection plus the relevant HLA type were discriminated by the cumulative frequency of public TCR beta family members in the study cohort and in an independent approximately 400-donor cohort. The ex vivo response was dominated by HLA-C-restricted CMV-specific TCR beta clonotypes, and the single most frequent clonotype in two of eight donors was supplied by these HLA-C-restricted clonotypes.

Sample treatment or condition, as interpreted from the label and publication: in vitro stimulation with specific CMV peptide epitopes to enrich CMV-specific T cells. As concerns this clonotype: This receptor's antigen is unknown. Per-base quality was not reported, and no clone a single base away is much larger than it.

The sequencing machine was an Illumina HiSeq 1500. TCRdb reran the public reads through fastp at Q25 and MiXCR, keeping productive beta chains. Under each unique CDR3 protein, matching rows form one entry showing the most common genes and DNA. A total of about 100,000 distinct CDR3 sequences appear in this sample, around 28% of them only once. Approximately 71% of the sample comes from the top ten. The CDR3 spans 13 residues, from the cysteine through the phenylalanine. The read is trimmed to its CDR3 DNA, 39 bases read in frame from base 1. The germline V gene (reference sequence) yields LNHDA for CDR1 and SQIVND for CDR2. V lost 3 bases and J lost 3 bases; the stretch between them is 9 bases long.

Rearrangement joined TRBV19 to TRBJ2-7; the best D guess is TRBD1, with 6 bases matching. The material sequenced was CD8+ T cells from cultured PBMCs, taken from culture after CMV antigen stimulation. The TCR was taken from a human donor in good health (CMV status not recorded). Some clones in this sample may be carry-over from other donors' samples. The nucleotide sequence is TGTGCCAGTAGTATGGGGGCCTTCTACGAGCAGTACTTC. Protein translation: CASSMGAFYEQYF.